Described below is a single T cell receptor (beta chain) sequence and its context. The sample originates from a study of Ad26.COV2.S vaccination and SARS-CoV-2 variants. Study as a whole: Ad26.COV2.S shots went into the muscle once or twice, 56 days apart.

Generated by immunoSEQ multiplex PCR, the TCRdb table keeps only in-frame clones and is missing some. The sample lists around 300,000 clones; 88% were seen once. The treatment: over 15 received Ad26.COV2.S at low or high dose, single or two shots; several received placebo; per-sample allocation not given. Sampling was done on day 63 after the first vaccine or placebo injection. CDR1 MRHNA and CDR2 SNTAGT come from the germline V gene. The junction had 12 bases not matched to a gene; V was cut back by 6 bases and J by 9 bases. The CDR3 totals 15 residues. Sequences were derived from peripheral blood, sampled in a trial of Ad26.COV2.S vaccine versus placebo. The V and J genes are TRBV6-4 and TRBJ2-2; 8 bases align to TRBD2. This sequence was found in a person between 18 and 65 years old who received the Ad26.COV2.S COVID-19 vaccine or a placebo. This CDR3 is CASSQDSSGSRELFF. Here the CDR3 DNA reads TGTGCCAGCAGCCAAGATTCCAGCGGGAGTCGGGAGCTGTTTTTT.